This TCR beta chain was recorded in a study of cytomegalovirus exposure and HLA in healthy donors. The germline gives CDR1 SGHAT, CDR2 FQDESV (reference sequence). The CDR3 has 12 residues. The V segment lost 8 bases and the J segment 13 bases; nucleotides outside the gene matches: 10. PCR involved 60 Vbeta and 13 Jbeta primers. Clones were sequenced by immunoSEQ multiplex PCR, and TCRdb holds only the in-frame ones, with some missing. The table lists a few hundred thousand clones, around 80% of them singletons. The sequence was obtained from an older woman in good health and CMV-seropositive. Sequenced material: PBMCs. This sequence joins TRBV11-1 and TRBJ2-1; TRBD2 aligns across 8 bases. The CDR3 sequence is CASRGGAYGQFF. DNA for the CDR3: TGTGCCAGCCGGGGGGGGGCGTACGGTCAGTTCTTC.